This T cell receptor (beta chain) was captured by sequencing in a study of cytomegalovirus exposure and HLA in healthy donors. The PCR contained 60 Vbeta and 13 Jbeta primers. TCRdb's table, derived via immunoSEQ multiplex PCR, lists solely in-frame clones and lacks some. The sample contains approximately 150,000 clones, about 61% of which appear only once. Losses at the gene ends were 3 bases for V and 0 bases for J; bases not matched to a gene: 10. This CDR3 spans 19 amino acids. Germline V CDR1 and CDR2: SGDLS, YYNGEE. The clonotype was recovered from a male donor in good health and CMV-seronegative. The rearrangement uses TRBV9 and TRBJ2-6; 9 positions match TRBD1. Sequenced: PBMCs. The CDR3 spells CASSALPRDRASGANVLTF. Here the CDR3 DNA reads TGTGCCAGCAGCGCCCTTCCCCGGGACAGGGCCTCTGGGGCCAACGTCCTGACTTTC.